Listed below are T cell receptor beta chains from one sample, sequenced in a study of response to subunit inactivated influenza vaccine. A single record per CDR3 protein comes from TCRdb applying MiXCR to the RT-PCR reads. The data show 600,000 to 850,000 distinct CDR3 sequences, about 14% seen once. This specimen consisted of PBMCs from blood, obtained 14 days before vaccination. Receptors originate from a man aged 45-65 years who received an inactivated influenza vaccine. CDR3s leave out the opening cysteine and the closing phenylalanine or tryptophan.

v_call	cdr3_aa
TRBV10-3	AISGAGSQETQY
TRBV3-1	ASSPSTPGRNYEQY
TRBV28	ASSLRGRGYGYT
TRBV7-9	ASSLVGRAAAHQF
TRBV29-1	SVWKGRGTDTQY
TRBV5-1	ASSPNRGTDTQY
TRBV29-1	SVRGTGGQTQY
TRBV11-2	ASSLNTGGFQETQY
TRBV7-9	ASSLPKNATNEKLF
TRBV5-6	ASSLEGTDTDTQY
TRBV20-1	SARGLAGRETQY
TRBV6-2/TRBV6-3	ASSPGLANSGELF
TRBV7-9	ATRRGGSSTDTQY
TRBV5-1	ASSLAGQGNNEQF
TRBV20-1	SARDVGASLSGELF
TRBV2	ASKVSGRGGEQF
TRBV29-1	SASTSEQF
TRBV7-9	ASSLQHNEQF
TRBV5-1	ASSPGGVPSGEQY
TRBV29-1	SVARLGQETQY
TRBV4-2	ASSQDAGQSTDTQY
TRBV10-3	AISQDGMNQPQH
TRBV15	ATSRDSQETQY
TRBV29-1	SVVSRESYEQY
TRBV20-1	SASTGSSNQPQH